These 27 T cell receptor beta chains were all obtained from the same sample, sequenced in a study of radiation and T cells in renal cell carcinoma. Treatment reported: 15 Gy SBRT to primary tumor, nephrectomy 4 weeks later. Some clones are missing from TCRdb's copy, which holds only in-frame ones; the method was immunoSEQ multiplex PCR. The sample includes roughly 20,000 clones, just over 60% of them seen just once. Sequencing used tumor tissue, obtained from a patient whose treatment included radiotherapy and nephrectomy. The source is a woman between 70 and 85 years old with renal cell carcinoma.

V and J are TRBV27 and TRBJ1-3; D not certain. The CDR3 has 15 residues. The V gene's germline CDR1 is MNHEY and CDR2 SMNVEV (reference sequence). V was trimmed by 5 bases and J by 1 base, leaving 12 bases between them. CDR3 residues: CASSPLQRSGNTIYF. CDR3 coding DNA: TGTGCCAGCAGTCCACTTCAGAGGTCTGGAAACACCATATATTTT.

The V gene is TRBV5-1, the J gene TRBJ1-1; TRBD1 agrees at 10 bases. Germline V gene data show CDR1 as SGHRS and CDR2 as YFSETQ. V trimming: 1 base; J trimming: 3 bases; junction bases outside the gene matches: 3. This CDR3 has 15 amino acids. CDR3 sequence reads: CASSLTGTGDTEAFF. The CDR3 nucleotides read TGCGCCAGCAGCTTGACCGGGACAGGGGACACTGAAGCTTTCTTT.

The V gene is TRBV5-1, the J gene TRBJ2-3; a weak D match, TRBD2 (5 bases). The length of the CDR3 is 14 residues. CDR1 is SGHRS and CDR2 is YFSETQ in the germline V gene. V was pared by 0 bases and J by 4 bases, with 9 bases between. The CDR3 DNA follows: TGCGCCAGCAGCTTGGAACCGAGGGCAGATACGCAGTATTTT. Translated, it gives CASSLEPRADTQYF.

The chain recombines TRBV5-8 with TRBJ2-1, with D possibly being TRBD1 or TRBD2 (5 bases each). This CDR3 has 15 residues. V was clipped by 1 base and J by 9 bases, with 17 bases between them. The germline CDR1 and CDR2 sequences are SGHTS and YDEGEE. In DNA form, the CDR3 reads TGTGCCAGCAGCTTGTATGCCCGATCAGGGACTGAGCAGTTCTTC. Protein: CASSLYARSGTEQFF.

V is TRBV7-2 and J is TRBJ1-1; D ambiguous. There are 13 residues in the CDR3. The V end was cut by 5 bases, the J end by 6 bases, with 13 bases between. Germline V gene lookup returns CDR1 SGHTA and CDR2 FQGNSA. The CDR3 DNA reads TGTGCCAGCAGCAGGGTCAGGCAGGCTGAAGCTTTCTTT. It codes for CASSRVRQAEAFF.

This clone appeared a single time. CDR3 in DNA: TGTGCCAGCAGCCGGGACGGTAACTATGGCTACACCTTC. Translated, it gives CASSRDGNYGYTF. This chain connects TRBV5-4 to TRBJ1-2, with D possibly TRBD1 on 5 matching bases. This CDR3 is 13 amino acids long. The ends were cut back, 4 bases at V and 1 base at J, with 8 bases in the middle. CDR1 is SGHNT and CDR2 is YYREEE in the germline V gene (reference sequence).

This clone was counted only a few times. J is TRBJ1-1 and V is TRBV2; tentatively, D is TRBD1 (5 bases). This CDR3 has 14 amino acids. Looked up from germline, CDR1 is SNHLY and CDR2 is FYNNEI. Trimming pared 2 bases from V and 3 bases from J, leaving 10 bases between. The CDR3, as DNA: TGTGCCAGCAGTGAACCGGGGCTGGACACTGAAGCTTTCTTT. This codes for CASSEPGLDTEAFF.

The chain is built from TRBV19 and TRBJ1-1; TRBD1 might be the D (5 bases). Germline CDR1 LNHDA, CDR2 SQIVND (reference sequence). This CDR3 is 14 amino acids long. Trimming stripped 7 bases from V and 3 bases from J, with 15 bases between. The CDR3 region has the DNA TGTGCCAGTAATATCGGGACCTACTACACTGAAGCTTTCTTT. Its protein is CASNIGTYYTEAFF.

The genes are TRBV10-3 and TRBJ1-2, with D maybe TRBD1 (6 bases). Between the trimmed V and J ends, which lost 0 bases and 4 bases, there was a span of 15 bases. The CDR3 sequence is 16 residues long. Per germline, CDR1 ENHRY and CDR2 SYGVKD. The CDR3 here is CAISESTAGVAYGYTF. The CDR3 region has the DNA TGTGCCATCAGTGAGTCGACGGCAGGGGTGGCCTATGGCTACACCTTC.

This rearrangement joins TRBV6-1 to TRBJ1-1; perhaps TRBD1 as D (6 bases). Germline CDR1 is MNHNS and CDR2 is SASEGT. V was shortened by 6 bases and J by 0 bases, with 20 bases between the two germline ends. The CDR3 is 17 residues long. This chain's CDR3 is CASRETGHLTMNTEAFF. CDR3 DNA: TGTGCCAGCAGAGAAACGGGACACCTGACGATGAACACTGAAGCTTTCTTT.

In its sample, this clone was seen a few times. Other nucleotide sequences from this sample produce the same CDR3. This chain links TRBV6-5 with TRBJ2-7; TRBD1 matches 8 bases. Germline V gene lookup returns CDR1 MNHEY and CDR2 SVGAGI. CDR3 size: 14 residues. The J segment lost 3 bases and the V segment lost 6 bases, leaving 7 bases of the junction unmatched. The CDR3, as DNA: TGTGCCAGCAGGCGGGACAGGTCGGTCTACGAGCAGTACTTC. Translating it yields CASRRDRSVYEQYF.

V usage is TRBV28 and J usage is TRBJ1-6; tentatively, D is TRBD1 (5 bases). The CDR3 is made up of 15 amino acids. V was cut by 2 bases and J by 7 bases, with 12 bases left in between. CDR1 is MDHEN, CDR2 SYDVKM, per germline. The CDR3 nucleotides are TGTGCCAGCAGTTTAGATAGGGGCTGGAATTCACCCCTCCACTTT. It encodes CASSLDRGWNSPLHF.

The chain joins TRBV5-4 to TRBJ1-6, with 7 bases fitting TRBD1. The V and J ends lost 3 bases and 9 bases, in that order; junction bases with no gene match: 15. This CDR3 spans 17 amino acids. Germline V lookup: CDR1 SGHNT, CDR2 YYREEE (reference sequence). CDR3 bases: TGTGCCAGCAGCTCCCACGATCAGGGGGGCTCTAGTTCACCCCTCCACTTT. The encoded protein is CASSSHDQGGSSSPLHF.

This sequence joins TRBV5-5 and TRBJ2-7; tentatively, D is TRBD1 (6 bases). The CDR3 length is 12 residues. Trimming took 4 bases from V and 4 from J, leaving 9 bases between them. CDR1 is SGHKS and CDR2 is YYEKEE in the germline V gene (reference sequence). The CDR3 DNA reads as TGTGCCAGCAGCCGGACAGCTTACGAGCAGTACTTC. Translated: CASSRTAYEQYF.

The rearrangement links TRBV19 to TRBJ2-7; TRBD1 aligns across 7 bases. Trimming removed 10 bases from V and 3 bases from J; junction bases left unmatched: 18. The CDR3 contains 16 residues. Germline CDR1 and CDR2: LNHDA and SQIVND (reference sequence). CDR3: CANPSPLGTVNYEQYF. The CDR3, as DNA: TGTGCCAATCCCAGTCCCCTCGGGACAGTTAACTACGAGCAGTACTTC.

The rearrangement joins TRBV19 to TRBJ1-4; 11 bases agree with TRBD1. The CDR3 length is 14 residues. V was clipped by 5 bases and J by 8 bases; unmatched bases: 4. The V gene's germline CDR1 is LNHDA and CDR2 SQIVND (reference sequence). CDR3 nucleotides: TGTGCCAGTAGTTCCGGGACAGGGGGAGAAAAACTGTTTTTT. It is translated as CASSSGTGGEKLFF.

This clone was detected only a few times. The chain has TRBV9 and TRBJ2-1, with 8 bases aligning to TRBD1. CDR1 and CDR2 from the germline V gene are SGDLS and YYNGEE. The CDR3 extends over 15 amino acids. Trimming cost V 5 bases and J 4 bases; bases outside gene matches: 8. In DNA, the CDR3 is TGTGCCAGCAGTGAGACAGGGGAAGCTTACAATGAGCAGTTCTTC. Residues: CASSETGEAYNEQFF.

This clone turned up a few times. The J gene is TRBJ1-2, the V gene TRBV27; possibly TRBD1 for D (6 bases). Germline V gives CDR1 MNHEY, CDR2 SMNVEV (reference sequence). The V gene lost 5 bases and the J gene lost 3 bases, with 13 bases spanning the gap. This CDR3 is 14 amino acids long. The CDR3 sequence is CASSPEGGDYGYTF. DNA of the CDR3: TGTGCCAGCAGTCCCGAGGGGGGCGACTATGGCTACACCTTC.

A few counts support this clone. The chain couples TRBV25-1 to TRBJ1-4; D uncertain. The CDR3 runs 15 residues. Germline CDR1 reads MGHDK; CDR2 reads SYGVNS. Trimming took off 5 bases at V and 7 bases at J, with 17 bases between the two ends. The CDR3 bases are TGTGCCAGCAGTCCCCGGGTCCTGAGGGCTGAAAAACTGTTTTTT. It yields the protein CASSPRVLRAEKLFF.

DNA of the CDR3: TGTGCCAGCAGTGTCGGAGCCTATAATTCACCCCTCCACTTT. It yields the protein CASSVGAYNSPLHF. The chain uses TRBV6-1 and TRBJ1-6; unclear D gene. Germline V gene lookup returns CDR1 MNHNS and CDR2 SASEGT. CDR3 length: 14 residues. V was pared by 4 bases and J by 2 bases, with 6 bases between.

This chain uses TRBV18 with TRBJ1-1; the match to TRBD1 covers 8 bases. Per germline, CDR1 KGHSH and CDR2 LQKENI. V shed 5 bases and J 0 bases; nucleotides not matched to a gene: 2. This CDR3 contains 14 residues. The CDR3 loop is CASSDRGLNTEAFF. The DNA for the CDR3 is TGTGCCAGCTCAGACAGGGGATTGAACACTGAAGCTTTCTTT.

CDR3 protein: CASRDRGYSTDTQYF. CDR3 DNA: TGTGCCAGTAGGGACAGGGGTTACAGCACAGATACGCAGTATTTT. The chain has TRBV19 and TRBJ2-3; 9 bases map to TRBD1. The CDR3 has 15 residues. Unmatched junction bases numbered 4, after V lost 6 bases and J lost 0 bases. In germline, CDR1 is LNHDA, CDR2 SQIVND (reference sequence). Together with reference TRBV19 and TRBJ2-3, the CDR3 gives the full variable domain: DGGITQSPKYLFRKEGQNVTLSCEQNLNHDAMYWYRQDPGQGLRLIYYSQIVNDFQKGDIAEGYSVSREKKESFPLTVTSAQKNPTAFYLCASRDRGYSTDTQYFGPGTRLTVL.

The V gene is TRBV5-6, the J gene TRBJ1-1, with unresolved D. The CDR3 covers 11 residues. CDR1 and CDR2 (germline): SGHDT, YYEEEE. The ends were cut back, 0 bases at V and 6 bases at J, with 3 bases in the middle. The CDR3 sequence is CASSLGSEAFF. The CDR3 DNA reads TGTGCCAGCAGCTTGGGTTCTGAAGCTTTCTTT.

This clone was observed a handful of times. The rearrangement joins TRBV7-9 to TRBJ1-1; a possible D gene is TRBD1 (5 bases). V lost 5 bases and J 4 bases, leaving 8 bases between the germline ends. The CDR3 length is 12 residues. Germline V gene lookup returns CDR1 SEHNR and CDR2 FQNEAQ (reference sequence). This chain's CDR3 is CASSVGVTEAFF. The CDR3 region has the DNA TGTGCCAGCAGCGTAGGGGTCACTGAAGCTTTCTTT.

This chain joins TRBV30 and TRBJ2-7; TRBD1 might be the D (6 bases). V was clipped by 1 base and J by 3 bases, with 13 bases between them. Germline V gives CDR1 GTSNPN, CDR2 SVGIG (reference sequence). The CDR3 spans 14 residues. The CDR3 sequence is CAWSGETGRYEQYF. The CDR3 DNA follows: TGTGCCTGGAGTGGGGAGACAGGACGCTACGAGCAGTACTTC.

This chain joins TRBV18 and TRBJ1-1; the D is unclear. V was clipped by 3 bases and J by 1 base, with 12 bases between them. This CDR3 is built from 15 residues. The germline CDR1 and CDR2 sequences are KGHSH and LQKENI. CDR3 in DNA: TGTGCCAGCTCACCCCTCAAAGCCCCGAACACTGAAGCTTTCTTT. Amino acid sequence: CASSPLKAPNTEAFF.

Sample share makes this clone medium-sized. The gene calls are TRBV5-1 and TRBJ2-5; D might be TRBD1 (6 bases). Germline CDR1 is SGHRS and CDR2 is YFSETQ. Trimming left V 2 bases short and J 3 bases short, with 14 bases between. This CDR3 region has 15 residues. The CDR3 DNA sequence: TGCGCCAGCAGCTTTTTTAGGGACACCAAAGAGACCCAGTACTTC. This gives the protein CASSFFRDTKETQYF.